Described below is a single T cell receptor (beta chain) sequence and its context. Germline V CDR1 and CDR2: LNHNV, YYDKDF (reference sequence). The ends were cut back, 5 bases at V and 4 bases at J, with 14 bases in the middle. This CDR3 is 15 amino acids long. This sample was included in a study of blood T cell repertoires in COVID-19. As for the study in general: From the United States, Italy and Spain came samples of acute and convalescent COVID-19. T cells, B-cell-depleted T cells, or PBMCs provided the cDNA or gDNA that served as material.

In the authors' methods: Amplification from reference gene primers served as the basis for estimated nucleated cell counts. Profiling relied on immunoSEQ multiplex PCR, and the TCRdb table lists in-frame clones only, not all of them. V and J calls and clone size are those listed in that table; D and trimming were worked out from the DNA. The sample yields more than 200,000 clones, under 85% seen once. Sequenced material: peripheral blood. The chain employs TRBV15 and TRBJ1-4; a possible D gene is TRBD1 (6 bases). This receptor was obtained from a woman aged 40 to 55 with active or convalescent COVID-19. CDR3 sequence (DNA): TGTGCCACCAGCCTGCGAGGGGGGGTTAATGAAAAACTGTTTTTT. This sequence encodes CATSLRGGVNEKLFF.